The T cell receptor beta chain under discussion was sequenced for a study of blood T cell repertoires in COVID-19. On the study more broadly: Samples of COVID-19 (acute and convalescent) were obtained from the United States, Italy and Spain.

As processed by the authors: Amplification of reference gene primers provided the estimated nucleated cell counts. Method: immunoSEQ multiplex PCR; TCRdb's copy keeps in-frame clones and lacks some. The V and J calls and the clone size are those of that table, but D and trimming were determined from the DNA. The data contain under 200,000 clones, 80% to 85% of them singletons. The germline CDR1 and CDR2 sequences are LGHDT and YNNKEL (reference sequence). CDR3 size: 14 residues. V lost 3 bases and J lost 9, with 12 bases in between. The V gene is TRBV3-1 (or the pseudogene TRBV3-2), the J gene TRBJ2-6; D is perhaps TRBD1 (6 bases). The specimen sequenced was peripheral blood. This receptor was taken from a woman older than 75 with active or convalescent COVID-19. CDR3: CASSHSVGHNVLTF. The CDR3 DNA reads TGTGCCAGCAGCCATAGCGTGGGACACAACGTCCTGACTTTC.